Listed below are T cell receptor beta chains from one sample, sequenced in a study of control samples from healthy donors and cancer patients. TCRdb keeps only in-frame clones here, not all; method: immunoSEQ multiplex PCR. The sample yields roughly 92,000 clones, roughly 86% seen once. The sequenced sample consisted of blood. These receptor sequences come from a woman between 45 and 60 years old in good health. Both conserved end residues are trimmed from each CDR3. For some rows the clone size is stated as once, few or many, or as a class when expanded; others skip it.

v_call: TRBV7-8; clone_size: -; cdr3_aa: ASSLALGTGGYEQY
v_call: TRBV28; clone_size: -; cdr3_aa: ASTAGNEKLF
v_call: TRBV19; clone_size: -; cdr3_aa: ASSRAGGEKLF
v_call: TRBV27; clone_size: -; cdr3_aa: ASRVRGEGQPQH
v_call: TRBV28; clone_size: -; cdr3_aa: ASSLGRVHTGELF
v_call: TRBV5-1; clone_size: -; cdr3_aa: ASSDRTGAFEQY
v_call: TRBV5-1; clone_size: -; cdr3_aa: ASSLGVLIAEQETQY
v_call: TRBV5-6; clone_size: -; cdr3_aa: ASSLGTGNLAF
v_call: TRBV6-5; clone_size: -; cdr3_aa: ASTKAGAGANVLT
v_call: TRBV4-2; clone_size: few; cdr3_aa: ASSQETQGALSGRGEQY
v_call: TRBV14; clone_size: -; cdr3_aa: ASSQAGQGGGAF
v_call: TRBV6-2/TRBV6-3; clone_size: -; cdr3_aa: ASSQLRGRETQY
v_call: TRBV19; clone_size: -; cdr3_aa: ASSIRTGVGNEQF
v_call: TRBV5-5; clone_size: once; cdr3_aa: ASSFSATSYGYT
v_call: TRBV15; clone_size: -; cdr3_aa: ATSRDSPLRDGYT
v_call: TRBV11-2; clone_size: -; cdr3_aa: ASSPRNTEAF
v_call: TRBV2; clone_size: once; cdr3_aa: ASGRVSNTGELF
v_call: TRBV19; clone_size: -; cdr3_aa: ASSSSGTNDYEQY
v_call: TRBV6-5; clone_size: -; cdr3_aa: ASSPDRISYEQY
v_call: TRBV13; clone_size: -; cdr3_aa: ASSSGQGMQPQH
v_call: TRBV2; clone_size: few; cdr3_aa: ASSEGGGGEQF
v_call: TRBV2; clone_size: -; cdr3_aa: ASREGGLDGYT
v_call: TRBV3-1/TRBV3-2; clone_size: few; cdr3_aa: ASSRQGISGNTIY
v_call: TRBV2; clone_size: many; cdr3_aa: ASREGIWVNQPQH
v_call: TRBV23-1; clone_size: -; cdr3_aa: ASSQFRPGQESNSPLH
v_call: TRBV3-1/TRBV3-2; clone_size: -; cdr3_aa: ASSYSYNSPLH
v_call: TRBV4-3; clone_size: -; cdr3_aa: ASSQDPIGGGGTQY
v_call: TRBV4-1; clone_size: -; cdr3_aa: ASSLEGEQF
v_call: TRBV6-5; clone_size: -; cdr3_aa: ASTSGGTIRGYT
v_call: TRBV6-5; clone_size: -; cdr3_aa: ASRFQVDGYT
v_call: TRBV6-1; clone_size: -; cdr3_aa: ASSVGGGIIDTEAF
v_call: TRBV29-1; clone_size: -; cdr3_aa: SDSTGEGVANEKLF
v_call: TRBV6-5; clone_size: -; cdr3_aa: ASRSGTGGENEQF
v_call: TRBV6-5; clone_size: once; cdr3_aa: ASRGPQETQY
v_call: TRBV5-5; clone_size: -; cdr3_aa: ASSLVSSRQTQY
v_call: TRBV7-3; clone_size: -; cdr3_aa: ASSPATSGSGGELF
v_call: TRBV6-6; clone_size: -; cdr3_aa: ASSYLRDTDTQY
v_call: TRBV25-1; clone_size: -; cdr3_aa: ASGQGAFNTIY
v_call: TRBV5-4; clone_size: once; cdr3_aa: ASTLRADSGANVLT
v_call: TRBV7-9; clone_size: medium-sized; cdr3_aa: ASSLKAGARNPSSYEQY